This TCR beta chain was captured by sequencing in a study of spatial heterogeneity in lung cancer. TCRdb reprocessed the 5' RACE reads via MiXCR and lists one record per CDR3 protein. Altogether under 85,000 distinct CDR3 sequences are present, approximately 8.1% being singletons, with the ten largest covering 6.5% to 8.5%. Noted time point: sample taken at primary tumor resection. This clonotype has a count of ten or more. Specimen: PBMCs, collected at surgery. This sequence originates from a male donor with early-stage non-small cell lung cancer.

The CDR3 nucleotides read TGTGCCATCAGTGAGTCGAACAGTTACAATCAGCCCCAGCATTTT. Amino acid sequence: CAISESNSYNQPQHF. This chain uses TRBV10-3 with TRBJ1-5; D unclear. Germline V lookup: CDR1 ENHRY, CDR2 SYGVKD. Between the trimmed V and J ends, which lost 0 bases and 3 bases, there was a span of 9 bases. The CDR3 contains 15 residues.